One sample yielded the 30 T cell receptor beta chains listed below, sequenced in a study of shared clonotypes between healthy human individuals. Repertoires were generated with immunoSEQ multiplex PCR, while TCRdb's copy carries only in-frame clones and drops some. The repertoire holds a few million clones, over 85% seen once, with over 0.12% in the top ten. Specimen: naive CD4+ T cells sorted from blood. Subset here: CD45RA+ positively selected. The receptors shown here come from a man between 18 and 29 years old in good health.

As DNA, the CDR3 is TGTGCCAGCAGCGTAGGGTCTTGGAGGGACAGGGTCGACCCACCCCTCCACTTT. Encoded protein: CASSVGSWRDRVDPPLHF. The chain employs TRBV9 and TRBJ1-6, with 9 bases aligning to TRBD1. The trim removed 0 bases at V and 11 bases at J, leaving 15 bases unmatched. The CDR3 spans 18 residues. The V gene's germline CDR1 is SGDLS and CDR2 YYNGEE.

This rearrangement joins TRBV5-1 to TRBJ1-2; D possibly corresponds to TRBD1 (6 bases). CDR1 is SGHRS and CDR2 is YFSETQ in the germline V gene. V gave up 0 bases and J gave up 0 bases, with 9 bases separating them. The CDR3 spans 15 residues. CDR3 region: CASSLGQVSNYGYTF. In DNA form, the CDR3 reads TGCGCCAGCAGCTTGGGACAGGTATCTAACTATGGCTACACCTTC.

The V call is TRBV5-1, the J call TRBJ2-3, with D unresolved. V dropped 0 bases and J dropped 6 bases, with 11 bases sitting between them. This CDR3 comprises 14 residues. The germline gives CDR1 SGHRS, CDR2 YFSETQ. The CDR3 loop reads CASSLAVPRDTQYF. The CDR3 nucleotides read TGCGCCAGCAGCTTGGCTGTCCCTCGGGATACGCAGTATTTT.

The chain links TRBV4-3 to TRBJ2-5, with 7 bases that match TRBD2. Trimming cost V 4 bases and J 5 bases; bases outside gene matches: 10. This CDR3 comprises 15 residues. Germline CDR1 reads LGHNA; CDR2 reads YSLEER. CDR3 DNA: TGCGCCAGCAGCCTAACCGGGGGGTCTTGGGAGACCCAGTACTTC. Encoded protein: CASSLTGGSWETQYF.

This chain connects TRBV19 to TRBJ2-7; 9 bases agree with TRBD1. The CDR3 spans 15 residues. J gave up 6 bases and V 5 bases, and 11 bases lay outside the gene matches. Per the germline V gene, CDR1 is LNHDA and CDR2 is SQIVND (reference sequence). CDR3 loop: CASSPWGQGSGEQYF. CDR3 coding DNA: TGTGCCAGTAGTCCTTGGGGACAGGGTTCCGGCGAGCAGTACTTC.

The rearrangement joins TRBV2 to TRBJ2-1; the match to TRBD1 covers 7 bases. Per germline, CDR1 SNHLY and CDR2 FYNNEI. V trimming: 6 bases; J trimming: 0 bases; junction bases outside the gene matches: 5. The CDR3 is 15 amino acids. The CDR3 reads CASRLQGSSYNEQFF. CDR3 nucleotides: TGTGCCAGCAGGTTACAGGGGAGCTCCTACAATGAGCAGTTCTTC.

The J gene is TRBJ1-1, the V gene TRBV27; TRBD1 matches at 8 bases. The CDR3 totals 16 residues. V shed 5 bases, J shed 0 bases, and the junction held 8 bases outside the gene matches. Germline values: CDR1 MNHEY, CDR2 SMNVEV (reference sequence). CDR3 loop: CASSPRQGRLNTEAFF. CDR3 DNA: TGTGCCAGCAGTCCTCGACAGGGGAGATTGAACACTGAAGCTTTCTTT.

This chain links TRBV30 with TRBJ2-1; D possibly corresponds to TRBD1 (6 bases). This CDR3 has 14 residues. Germline lookup yields CDR1 GTSNPN and CDR2 SVGIG (reference sequence). Trimming cost V 4 bases and J 4 bases, with 14 bases left between them. CDR3 residues: CAWMPGQQYNEQFF. The DNA of the CDR3 is TGTGCCTGGATGCCGGGACAACAATACAATGAGCAGTTCTTC.

The chain carries TRBV30 and TRBJ2-5; D remains ambiguous. The CDR3 extends over 12 amino acids. Germline V lookup: CDR1 GTSNPN, CDR2 SVGIG (reference sequence). With 4 bases removed from V and 5 bases from J, the gap between germline ends came to 11 bases. CDR3 sequence reads: CAWNPYRETQYF. The CDR3 DNA reads as TGTGCCTGGAATCCCTATCGCGAGACCCAGTACTTC.

This clone showed up just once. V gene TRBV30 combines with J gene TRBJ2-7; 10 nucleotides agree with TRBD2. The CDR3 has 12 residues. CDR1 GTSNPN and CDR2 SVGIG come from the germline V gene (reference sequence). V lost 4 bases and J lost 6; bases outside the gene matches: 3. CDR3 DNA: TGTGCCTGGACTAGCGGGAGCGCCGAGCAGTACTTC. Protein sequence: CAWTSGSAEQYF.

The chain joins TRBV11-3 to TRBJ1-1; D is unresolved. V was cut by 3 bases and J by 6 bases, with 8 bases left in between. The CDR3 length is 12 residues. The germline V gene encodes CDR1 SGHNT and CDR2 YENEEA. CDR3 in amino acids: CASSLYPPEAFF. For the CDR3, the DNA is TGTGCCAGCAGCTTGTATCCCCCTGAAGCTTTCTTT.

This chain's CDR3 is CASSLGGNSYNEQFF. Written as DNA, the CDR3 is TGTGCCAGCAGCTTAGGCGGGAACTCCTACAATGAGCAGTTCTTC. The rearrangement joins TRBV7-2 to TRBJ2-1; D perhaps matches TRBD2 (6 bases). The CDR3 sequence is 15 residues long. Trimming removed 1 base at V and 0 bases at J, with 7 bases between. Looked up from germline, CDR1 is SGHTA and CDR2 is FQGNSA.

This rearrangement joins TRBV27 to TRBJ1-4; D is perhaps TRBD1 (5 bases). Germline CDR1 reads MNHEY; CDR2 reads SMNVEV (reference sequence). V was clipped by 3 bases and J by 9 bases, with 14 bases between them. The CDR3 sequence is 14 residues long. The CDR3, as DNA: TGTGCCAGCAGTTTTACAGGTTCAAGGCAAAAACTGTTTTTT. It is translated as CASSFTGSRQKLFF.

In this sample, this clone turned up once. The chain joins TRBV10-2 to TRBJ2-5; 11 positions match TRBD2. J was trimmed by 2 bases and V by 10 bases; bases with no gene match: 15. The V gene's germline CDR1 is WSHSY and CDR2 SAAADI. This CDR3 is built from 17 residues. The CDR3: CANHSTVGLAAQETQYF. The CDR3, as DNA: TGCGCCAACCATTCAACTGTGGGACTAGCGGCACAAGAGACCCAGTACTTC.

This clone was seen just once. This chain links TRBV7-2 with TRBJ2-2; possible D gene TRBD2, 6 bases. The CDR3 is made up of 15 amino acids. Germline CDR1 is SGHTA and CDR2 is FQGNSA. The V and J ends lost 5 bases and 0 bases respectively, with 10 bases between them. CDR3 residues: CASSPASANTGELFF. CDR3 nucleotide sequence: TGTGCCAGCAGCCCCGCTAGCGCGAACACCGGGGAGCTGTTTTTT.

The rearrangement joins TRBV7-2 to TRBJ1-5, with TRBD1 identical over 8 bases. The CDR3 spans 16 residues. The trim removed 5 bases at V and 5 bases at J, leaving 11 bases unmatched. CDR1 is SGHTA and CDR2 is FQGNSA in the germline V gene. Written as DNA, the CDR3 is TGTGCCAGCAGCCGATGGACAGGGACGTCCGATCAGCCCCAGCATTTT. Amino acid sequence: CASSRWTGTSDQPQHF.

This clone was counted a single time. This same CDR3 is encoded by further DNA sequences in the sample. The V gene is TRBV6-5, the J gene TRBJ2-3; 9 nucleotides match TRBD2. The CDR3 runs to 16 residues. V trimming: 0 bases; J trimming: 4 bases; junction bases outside the gene matches: 5. Germline lookup yields CDR1 MNHEY and CDR2 SVGAGI. This CDR3 is CASSYSAGGGADTQYF. DNA for the CDR3: TGTGCCAGCAGTTACTCCGCGGGGGGGGGCGCAGATACGCAGTATTTT.

V usage is TRBV11-2 and J usage is TRBJ2-2; D gene uncertain. This CDR3 spans 15 amino acids. V shed 2 bases and J shed 7 bases, with 14 bases lying between them. Looked up from germline, CDR1 is SGHAT and CDR2 is FQNNGV. The CDR3 region has the DNA TGTGCCAGCAGCTTAAACCCGACATCAAGCGGGGAGCTGTTTTTT. It encodes CASSLNPTSSGELFF.

The chain recombines TRBV5-1 with TRBJ1-5; D possibly corresponds to TRBD1 (5 bases). The CDR3 consists of 15 residues. The V gene's germline CDR1 is SGHRS and CDR2 YFSETQ. V lost 3 bases and J lost 0, with 10 bases in between. The CDR3 is CASSSGANSNQPQHF. In DNA, the CDR3 is TGCGCCAGCAGCTCCGGGGCAAATAGCAATCAGCCCCAGCATTTT.

This clone was observed a single time. The chain joins TRBV2 to TRBJ2-1; 15 bases match TRBD2. The V gene's germline CDR1 is SNHLY and CDR2 FYNNEI. The CDR3 has 18 amino acids. The ends lost 7 bases at V and 3 bases at J; junction bases unmatched: 10. Here the CDR3 reads CASNGGLAGGGGYNEQFF. DNA for the CDR3: TGTGCCAGCAACGGGGGACTAGCGGGAGGCGGCGGCTACAATGAGCAGTTCTTC.

The chain carries TRBV10-3 and TRBJ2-2; TRBD2 matches 9 bases. The CDR3 totals 18 residues. The germline V gene has CDR1 ENHRY and CDR2 SYGVKD. Germline trimming cut 6 bases from V and 5 bases from J; bases unmatched to any gene: 16. CDR3 in DNA: TGTGCCATCAGCCCTAGGAGGAGACTAGCGGATCAAACCGGGGAGCTGTTTTTT. It encodes CAISPRRRLADQTGELFF.

The chain joins TRBV11-3 to TRBJ2-4; D not resolved. The germline gives CDR1 SGHNT, CDR2 YENEEA. V was cut by 11 bases and J by 0 bases, with 14 bases left in between. The CDR3 consists of 14 residues. CDR3 nucleotides: TGTGCCTGGGCCGGCAGCCTAGCCAAAAACATTCAGTACTTC. Its translation is CAWAGSLAKNIQYF.

In this sample, this clone turned up a few times. The chain couples TRBV30 to TRBJ1-1, with TRBD1 as a possible D gene (5 bases). This CDR3 spans 12 amino acids. CDR1 and CDR2 (germline): GTSNPN, SVGIG (reference sequence). The V and J ends lost 7 bases and 5 bases respectively, with 14 bases between them. This CDR3 reads CAYTVWGTEAFF. The CDR3 coding sequence is TGTGCCTATACTGTGTGGGGGACTGAAGCTTTCTTT.

The sample holds one count of this clone. The chain combines TRBV11-3 with TRBJ2-2, with D tentatively TRBD1 (6 bases). Trimming took off 5 bases at V and 1 base at J, with 14 bases between the two ends. Germline values: CDR1 SGHNT, CDR2 YENEEA. This CDR3 spans 16 amino acids. CDR3 nucleotides: TGTGCCAGCAGCCTACGGGGACAAGGGAACACCGGGGAGCTGTTTTTT. Its protein is CASSLRGQGNTGELFF.

The V and J genes are TRBV7-9 and TRBJ1-1; D gene ambiguous. The CDR3 length is 15 residues. Germline CDR1 reads SEHNR; CDR2 reads FQNEAQ (reference sequence). Trimming removed 6 bases at V and 4 bases at J, with 18 bases between. This CDR3 reads CASSPQRILSTEAFF. The CDR3 DNA follows: TGTGCCAGCAGTCCACAAAGGATTCTGAGCACTGAAGCTTTCTTT.

The J gene is TRBJ2-3, the V gene TRBV7-9; TRBD2 matches at 8 bases. This CDR3 is built from 16 residues. V gave up 4 bases and J gave up 1 base; unmatched junction bases: 7. Germline V gene data show CDR1 as SEHNR and CDR2 as FQNEAQ (reference sequence). CDR3 protein: CASSSRGAGGTDTQYF. For the CDR3, the DNA is TGTGCCAGCAGCTCCCGAGGAGCGGGAGGCACAGATACGCAGTATTTT.

The rearrangement joins TRBV5-6 to TRBJ1-6; D is uncertain. CDR3 length: 17 residues. V was cut by 4 bases and J by 0 bases, with 14 bases left in between. Looked up from germline, CDR1 is SGHDT and CDR2 is YYEEEE. CDR3 loop: CASSGSTGSSYNSPLHF. As DNA, the CDR3 is TGTGCCAGCAGCGGAAGCACGGGGAGCTCCTATAATTCACCCCTCCACTTT.

In DNA form, the CDR3 reads TGTGCCAGCTCACCCGGGACCCCGTCGACAGATACGCAGTATTTT. It codes for CASSPGTPSTDTQYF. The rearrangement joins TRBV18 to TRBJ2-3; TRBD1 or TRBD2 may be the D gene (5 bases each). This CDR3 is built from 15 residues. Between the trimmed V and J ends, which lost 3 bases and 3 bases, there was a span of 13 bases. Germline-derived CDR1 and CDR2 are KGHSH and LQKENI.

The V and J genes are TRBV19 and TRBJ1-1, with 12 bases lining up with TRBD1. CDR1 and CDR2 (germline): LNHDA, SQIVND (reference sequence). The CDR3 has 19 residues. V trimming: 5 bases; J trimming: 3 bases; junction bases outside the gene matches: 16. CDR3: CASSPGTGGVKKPYTEAFF. For the CDR3, the DNA is TGTGCCAGTAGTCCTGGGACAGGGGGCGTAAAGAAACCCTACACTGAAGCTTTCTTT.

This chain joins TRBV30 and TRBJ2-5, with 8 bases lining up with TRBD1. The V and J ends lost 5 bases and 0 bases, in that order; junction bases with no gene match: 8. Germline V gene sequence: CDR1 GTSNPN, CDR2 SVGIG (reference sequence). This CDR3 contains 15 residues. The CDR3: CAWDRGRNNQETQYF. For the CDR3, the DNA is TGTGCCTGGGACAGGGGCCGCAATAACCAAGAGACCCAGTACTTC.